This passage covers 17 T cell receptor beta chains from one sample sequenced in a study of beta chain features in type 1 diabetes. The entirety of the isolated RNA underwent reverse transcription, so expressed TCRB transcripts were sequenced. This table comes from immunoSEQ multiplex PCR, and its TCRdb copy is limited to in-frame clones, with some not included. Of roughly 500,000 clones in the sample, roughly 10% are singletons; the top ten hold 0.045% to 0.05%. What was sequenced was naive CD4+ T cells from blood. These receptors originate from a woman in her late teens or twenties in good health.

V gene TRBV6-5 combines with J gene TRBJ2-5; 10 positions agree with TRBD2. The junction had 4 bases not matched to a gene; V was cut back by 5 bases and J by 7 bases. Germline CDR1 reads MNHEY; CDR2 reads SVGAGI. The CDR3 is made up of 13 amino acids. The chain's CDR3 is CASSGLAVRTQYF. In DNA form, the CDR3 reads TGTGCCAGCAGTGGACTAGCGGTCCGGACCCAGTACTTC.

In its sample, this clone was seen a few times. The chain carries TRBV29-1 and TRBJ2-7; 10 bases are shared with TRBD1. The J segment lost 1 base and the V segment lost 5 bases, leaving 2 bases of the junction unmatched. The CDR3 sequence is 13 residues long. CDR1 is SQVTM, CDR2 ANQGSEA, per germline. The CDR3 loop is CSVRQGASYEQYV. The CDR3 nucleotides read TGCAGCGTTAGACAGGGGGCATCCTACGAGCAGTACGTC.

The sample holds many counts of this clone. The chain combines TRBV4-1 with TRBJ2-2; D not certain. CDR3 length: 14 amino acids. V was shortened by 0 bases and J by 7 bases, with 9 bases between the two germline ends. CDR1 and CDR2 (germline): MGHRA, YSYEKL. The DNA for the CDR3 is TGCGCCAGCAGCCAAGATCCCCGGATCGGGGAGCTGTTTTTT. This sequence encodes CASSQDPRIGELFF.

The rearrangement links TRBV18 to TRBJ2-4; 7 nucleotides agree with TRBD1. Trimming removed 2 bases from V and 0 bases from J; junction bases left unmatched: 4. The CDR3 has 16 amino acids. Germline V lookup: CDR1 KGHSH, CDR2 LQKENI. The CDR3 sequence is CASSPRTGVAKNIQYF. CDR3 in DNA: TGTGCCAGCTCACCAAGGACAGGCGTAGCCAAAAACATTCAGTACTTC.

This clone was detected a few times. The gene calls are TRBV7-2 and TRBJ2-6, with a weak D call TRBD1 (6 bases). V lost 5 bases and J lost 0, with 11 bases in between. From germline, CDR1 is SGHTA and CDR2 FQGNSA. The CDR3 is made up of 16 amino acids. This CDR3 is CASSRQQGSGANVLTF. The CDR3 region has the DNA TGTGCCAGCAGCCGACAACAGGGCTCTGGGGCCAACGTCCTGACTTTC.

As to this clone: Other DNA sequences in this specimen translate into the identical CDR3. CDR3 in amino acids: CASSLGQGADTQYF. CDR3 DNA: TGTGCCAGCAGCTTAGGACAGGGGGCAGATACGCAGTATTTT. J is TRBJ2-3 and V is TRBV13; 8 bases fit TRBD1. Per the germline V gene, CDR1 is PRHDT and CDR2 is FYEKMQ (reference sequence). This CDR3 is 14 amino acids long. V was pared by 0 bases and J by 4 bases, with 0 bases of the junction left unmatched.

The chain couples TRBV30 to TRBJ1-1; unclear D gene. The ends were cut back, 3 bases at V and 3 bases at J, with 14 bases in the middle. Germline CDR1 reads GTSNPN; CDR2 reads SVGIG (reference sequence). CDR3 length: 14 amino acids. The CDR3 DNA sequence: TGTGCCTGGAGGGGGAAGAAGTGGGACACTGAAGCTTTCTTT. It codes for CAWRGKKWDTEAFF.

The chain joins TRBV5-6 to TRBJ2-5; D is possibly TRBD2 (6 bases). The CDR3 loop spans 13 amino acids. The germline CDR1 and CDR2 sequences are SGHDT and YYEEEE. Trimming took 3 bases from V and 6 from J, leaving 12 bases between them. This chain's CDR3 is CASSSTSGKTQYF. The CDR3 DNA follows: TGTGCCAGCAGCTCGACTAGTGGGAAGACCCAGTACTTC.

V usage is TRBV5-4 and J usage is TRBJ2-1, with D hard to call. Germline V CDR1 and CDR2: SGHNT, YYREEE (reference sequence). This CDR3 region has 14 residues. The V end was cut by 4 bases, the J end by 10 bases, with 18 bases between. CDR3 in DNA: TGTGCCAGCAGCCGACCGGAGACTTCCCGAGAGCAGTTCTTC. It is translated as CASSRPETSREQFF.

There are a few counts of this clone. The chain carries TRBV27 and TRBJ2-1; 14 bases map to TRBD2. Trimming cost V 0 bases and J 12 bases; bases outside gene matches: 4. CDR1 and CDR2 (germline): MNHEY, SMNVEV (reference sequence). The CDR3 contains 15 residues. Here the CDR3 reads CASSLSGLAGVRQFF. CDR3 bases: TGTGCCAGCAGTTTATCGGGACTAGCGGGAGTTAGGCAGTTCTTC.

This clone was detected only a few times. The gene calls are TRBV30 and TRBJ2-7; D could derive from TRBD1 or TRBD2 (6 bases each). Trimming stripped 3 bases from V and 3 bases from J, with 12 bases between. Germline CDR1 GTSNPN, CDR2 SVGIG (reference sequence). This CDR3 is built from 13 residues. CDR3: CAWRFGGSYEQYF. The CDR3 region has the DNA TGTGCCTGGAGGTTCGGGGGCAGCTACGAGCAGTACTTC.

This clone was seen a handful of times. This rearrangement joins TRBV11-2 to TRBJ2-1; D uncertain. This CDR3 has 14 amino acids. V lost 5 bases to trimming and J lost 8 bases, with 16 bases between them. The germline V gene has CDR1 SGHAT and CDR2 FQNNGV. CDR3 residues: CASSPPAESDEQFF. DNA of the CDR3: TGTGCCAGCAGCCCACCGGCGGAGAGCGATGAGCAGTTCTTC. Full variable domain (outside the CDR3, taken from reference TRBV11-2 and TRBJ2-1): EAGVAQSPRYKIIEKRQSVAFWCNPISGHATLYWYQQILGQGPKLLIQFQNNGVVDDSQLPKDRFSAERLKGVDSTLKIQPAKLEDSAVYLCASSPPAESDEQFFGPGTRLTVL.

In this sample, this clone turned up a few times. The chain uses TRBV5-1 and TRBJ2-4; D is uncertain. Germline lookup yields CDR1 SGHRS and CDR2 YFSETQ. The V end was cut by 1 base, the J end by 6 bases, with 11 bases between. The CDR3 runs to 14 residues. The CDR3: CASSLRPPTNIQYF. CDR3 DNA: TGCGCCAGCAGCTTGCGACCCCCAACAAACATTCAGTACTTC.

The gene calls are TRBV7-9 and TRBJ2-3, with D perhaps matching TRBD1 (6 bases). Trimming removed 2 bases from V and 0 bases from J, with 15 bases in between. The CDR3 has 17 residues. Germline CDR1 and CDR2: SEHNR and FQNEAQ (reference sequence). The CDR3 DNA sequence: TGTGCCAGCAGCTTAACCAACAGGGTAATGAGCACAGATACGCAGTATTTT. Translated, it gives CASSLTNRVMSTDTQYF.

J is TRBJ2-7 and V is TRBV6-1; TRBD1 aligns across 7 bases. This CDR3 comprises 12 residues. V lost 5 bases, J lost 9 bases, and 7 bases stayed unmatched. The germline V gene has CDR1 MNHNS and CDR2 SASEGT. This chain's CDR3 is CASSRQGRMQYF. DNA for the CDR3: TGTGCCAGCAGTAGACAGGGAAGAATGCAGTACTTC.

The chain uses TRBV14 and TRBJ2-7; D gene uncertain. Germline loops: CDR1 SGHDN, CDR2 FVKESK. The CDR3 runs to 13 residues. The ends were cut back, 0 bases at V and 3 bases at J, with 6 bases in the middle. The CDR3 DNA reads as TGTGCCAGCAGCCAAGAGACCTTCTACGAGCAGTACTTC. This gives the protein CASSQETFYEQYF.

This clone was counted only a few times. The CDR3 reads CASSRSTSGRLYEQYF. The CDR3 DNA reads TGTGCCAGCAGCCGATCGACTAGCGGGAGGCTCTACGAGCAGTACTTC. The chain carries TRBV9 and TRBJ2-7; 13 bases agree with TRBD2. CDR1 SGDLS and CDR2 YYNGEE come from the germline V gene. This CDR3 comprises 16 residues. V lost 4 bases to trimming and J lost 3 bases; unmatched junction nucleotides: 7.